Below are 22 T cell receptor beta chains sequenced from a single sample in a study of blood T cell repertoires in COVID-19. Generated by immunoSEQ multiplex PCR, the TCRdb table keeps only in-frame clones and is missing some. The data show some 340,000 clones, roughly nine tenths seen once. The sequencing input was PBMCs or T cells enriched from blood (not recorded which). The origin of the receptors is a woman aged 30 to 39 who had been exposed to COVID-19.

V usage is TRBV5-8 and J usage is TRBJ1-6; 7 bases are shared with TRBD1. The CDR3 is made up of 14 amino acids. V trimming: 3 bases; J trimming: 8 bases; junction bases outside the gene matches: 5. The V gene's germline CDR1 is SGHTS and CDR2 YDEGEE. The CDR3 sequence: CASSSGQSDSPLHF. The CDR3 region has the DNA TGTGCCAGCAGCTCGGGACAGTCAGATTCACCCCTCCACTTT.

This sequence joins TRBV6-6 and TRBJ2-7; a possible D gene is TRBD2 (6 bases). Deletions cut 11 bases from V and 3 bases from J, with 17 bases between. The length of the CDR3 is 13 residues. Germline CDR1 MNHNY, CDR2 SVGAGI (reference sequence). In DNA, the CDR3 is TGTGCCGCCGCCTTAATCGGGGGCTACGAGCAGTACTTC. Translation: CAAALIGGYEQYF.

J is TRBJ2-1 and V is TRBV10-3; 14 bases fit TRBD2. The CDR3 is 16 residues long. Germline CDR1 ENHRY, CDR2 SYGVKD. V was clipped by 2 bases and J by 6 bases; unmatched bases: 3. The CDR3 reads CAISEHGTSGSNEQFF. The DNA of the CDR3 is TGTGCCATCAGTGAGCACGGGACTAGCGGGAGCAATGAGCAGTTCTTC.

The rearrangement joins TRBV7-6 to TRBJ2-5; 8 nucleotides align to TRBD2. In germline, CDR1 is SGHVS, CDR2 FNYEAQ. Trimming cost V 6 bases and J 7 bases; bases outside gene matches: 10. The CDR3 has 14 residues. The CDR3 DNA follows: TGTGCCAGCAGACGGGGGGGCCAGTTGGGGACCCAGTACTTC. Amino acid sequence: CASRRGGQLGTQYF.

The chain uses TRBV5-4 and TRBJ2-7, with 7 bases that match TRBD1. With V trimmed by 5 bases and J by 7 bases, 12 bases remained unmatched. CDR1 is SGHNT and CDR2 is YYREEE in the germline V gene (reference sequence). This CDR3 comprises 14 residues. For the CDR3, the DNA is TGTGCCAGCAGTTTCAACCCAGGGGGTTATGAGCAGTACTTC. This gives the protein CASSFNPGGYEQYF. Looking up the rest from reference TRBV5-4 and TRBJ2-7 gives the full variable domain: ETGVTQSPTHLIKTRGQQVTLRCSSQSGHNTVSWYQQALGQGPQFIFQYYREEENGRGNFPPRFSGLQFPNYSSELNVNALELDDSALYLCASSFNPGGYEQYFGPGTRLTVT.

This rearrangement joins TRBV3-1 (or the pseudogene TRBV3-2) to TRBJ1-1; unclear D gene. V lost 4 bases, J lost 0 bases, and 9 bases lay in between. Germline V gene sequence: CDR1 LGHDT, CDR2 YNNKEL (reference sequence). The CDR3 contains 14 residues. The CDR3 sequence: CASSPRTVNTEAFF. The CDR3 DNA reads TGTGCCAGCAGCCCGCGAACTGTGAACACTGAAGCTTTCTTT.

This chain connects TRBV27 to TRBJ1-2; 9 nucleotides align to TRBD1. Per the germline V gene, CDR1 is MNHEY and CDR2 is SMNVEV (reference sequence). With V trimmed by 6 bases and J by 7 bases, 12 bases remained unmatched. The CDR3 sequence is 15 residues long. The CDR3 sequence: CASSGLGTGRGGYTF. The DNA for the CDR3 is TGTGCCAGCAGCGGCTTAGGGACAGGGCGGGGTGGCTACACCTTC.

The gene calls are TRBV6-4 and TRBJ2-3, with 12 nucleotides matching TRBD2. V was pared by 3 bases and J by 1 base, with 2 bases of the junction left unmatched. Looked up from germline, CDR1 is MRHNA and CDR2 is SNTAGT. The CDR3 contains 16 residues. The CDR3, as DNA: TGTGCCAGCAGTGAATCTAGCGGGGGGGGCACAGATACGCAGTATTTT. Translation: CASSESSGGGTDTQYF.

This chain joins TRBV5-1 and TRBJ2-3, with TRBD1 matching 9 bases. The CDR3 contains 14 residues. With 3 bases clipped from V and 1 base from J, the junction kept 0 bases outside the gene matches. CDR1 and CDR2 (germline): SGHRS, YFSETQ. CDR3 nucleotides: TGCGCCAGCAGCTGGGACAGGGGCACAGATACGCAGTATTTT. Translation: CASSWDRGTDTQYF.

This clone was counted only a few times. The rearrangement joins TRBV7-9 to TRBJ2-7; maybe TRBD2 (7 bases). CDR3 length: 15 amino acids. V lost 7 bases and J 7 bases, leaving 23 bases between the germline ends. The V gene's germline CDR1 is SEHNR and CDR2 FQNEAQ (reference sequence). CDR3 sequence: CASTPPGGSSGEQYF. Here the CDR3 DNA reads TGTGCCAGCACCCCCCCGGGGGGCAGTTCGGGAGAGCAGTACTTC.

The chain joins TRBV5-5 to TRBJ1-3; D gene unclear. Germline CDR1 is SGHKS and CDR2 is YYEKEE (reference sequence). The length of the CDR3 is 14 residues. The V gene lost 3 bases and the J gene lost 0 bases, with 7 bases spanning the gap. This CDR3 is CASSSVTSGNTIYF. The CDR3 nucleotides are TGTGCCAGCAGCTCAGTTACCTCTGGAAACACCATATATTTT. The complete variable domain, with remaining parts taken from reference TRBV5-5 and TRBJ1-3, reads DAGVTQSPTHLIKTRGQQVTLRCSPISGHKSVSWYQQVLGQGPQFIFQYYEKEERGRGNFPDRFSARQFPNYSSELNVNALLLGDSALYLCASSSVTSGNTIYFGEGSWLTVV.

The chain combines TRBV3-1 (or the pseudogene TRBV3-2) with TRBJ1-2; no reliable D call. The CDR3 totals 13 residues. Deletions cut 3 bases from V and 5 bases from J, with 10 bases between. The germline V gene encodes CDR1 LGHDT and CDR2 YNNKEL (reference sequence). CDR3 nucleotide sequence: TGTGCCAGCAGCCATTTTGACAAATATGGCTACACCTTC. Residues: CASSHFDKYGYTF.

V is TRBV3-1 (or the pseudogene TRBV3-2) and J is TRBJ1-2; possible D gene TRBD1, 5 bases. Looked up from germline, CDR1 is LGHDT and CDR2 is YNNKEL (reference sequence). The CDR3 loop spans 14 amino acids. Trimming removed 2 bases from V and 3 bases from J, with 10 bases in between. The CDR3 coding sequence is TGTGCCAGCAGCCAATACGACAGATACTATGGCTACACCTTC. It yields the protein CASSQYDRYYGYTF.

This sequence joins TRBV19 and TRBJ1-4; weak D call: TRBD1 (5 bases). The CDR3 has 14 residues. Trimming took off 2 bases at V and 4 bases at J, with 8 bases between the two ends. Looked up from germline, CDR1 is LNHDA and CDR2 is SQIVND (reference sequence). CDR3 sequence: CASSIRDYNEKLFF. In DNA, the CDR3 is TGTGCCAGTAGTATACGGGACTATAATGAAAAACTGTTTTTT. The entire variable domain, with the rest obtained from reference TRBV19 and TRBJ1-4, is as follows: DGGITQSPKYLFRKEGQNVTLSCEQNLNHDAMYWYRQDPGQGLRLIYYSQIVNDFQKGDIAEGYSVSREKKESFPLTVTSAQKNPTAFYLCASSIRDYNEKLFFGSGTQLSVL.

V and J are TRBV29-1 and TRBJ1-2, with D possibly being TRBD1 (6 bases). The CDR3 is 15 residues long. Germline V gene data show CDR1 as SQVTM and CDR2 as ANQGSEA. The ends were cut back, 5 bases at V and 7 bases at J, with 23 bases in the middle. The CDR3 loop is CSVFREGGRSRGYTF. The CDR3, as DNA: TGCAGCGTTTTTCGGGAGGGGGGCCGATCGCGTGGCTACACCTTC.

The chain carries TRBV2 and TRBJ2-7; D may be TRBD1 (6 bases). The V and J ends lost 5 bases and 7 bases respectively, with 12 bases between them. Germline-derived CDR1 and CDR2 are SNHLY and FYNNEI. The CDR3 runs to 12 residues. CDR3 nucleotide sequence: TGTGCCAGCAGTCGGGACATAGGGGAGCAGTACTTC. Translation gives CASSRDIGEQYF. The full variable domain, rest sourced from reference TRBV2 and TRBJ2-7, is EPEVTQTPSHQVTQMGQEVILRCVPISNHLYFYWYRQILGQKVEFLVSFYNNEISEKSEIFDDQFSVERPDGSNFTLKIRSTKLEDSAMYFCASSRDIGEQYFGPGTRLTVT.

The rearrangement links TRBV9 to TRBJ1-2, with D possibly being TRBD1 (5 bases). Trimming cost V 4 bases and J 4 bases, with 20 bases left between them. The CDR3 is 16 residues long. Germline V gene data show CDR1 as SGDLS and CDR2 as YYNGEE. The CDR3 region has the DNA TGTGCCAGCAGCCCCGGAGTGGGTGACAGAGCCTATGGCTACACCTTC. Amino acid sequence: CASSPGVGDRAYGYTF. The full variable domain, its missing parts supplied by reference TRBV9 and TRBJ1-2, is DSGVTQTPKHLITATGQRVTLRCSPRSGDLSVYWYQQSLDQGLQFLIQYYNGEERAKGNILERFSAQQFPDLHSELNLSSLELGDSALYFCASSPGVGDRAYGYTFGSGTRLTVV.

This clone was counted between two and nine times. The V gene is TRBV18, the J gene TRBJ2-5; unclear D gene. CDR1 and CDR2 from the germline V gene are KGHSH and LQKENI. V was clipped by 2 bases and J by 3 bases, with 7 bases between them. This CDR3 spans 13 amino acids. CDR3 DNA sequence: TGTGCCAGCTCACCAGGCCTAGAAGAGACCCAGTACTTC. Protein: CASSPGLEETQYF.

This clone has just one count. This chain connects TRBV12-5 to TRBJ1-4; no clear D. The CDR3 totals 14 residues. V was clipped by 6 bases and J by 6 bases, with 14 bases between them. Germline V gives CDR1 LGHNT, CDR2 FRNRAP. The CDR3: CASGSRPEYEKLFF. The CDR3 DNA follows: TGTGCTAGTGGATCACGCCCGGAGTATGAAAAACTGTTTTTT.

This clone is a singleton in its sample. The rearrangement links TRBV6-5 to TRBJ1-4, with 8 bases identical to TRBD1. Germline CDR1 MNHEY, CDR2 SVGAGI. Trimming cost V 2 bases and J 8 bases; bases outside gene matches: 4. CDR3 size: 14 residues. CDR3 DNA sequence: TGTGCCAGCAGTTACCAGGGGGCGGGGGAAAAACTGTTTTTT. Its translation is CASSYQGAGEKLFF.

V usage is TRBV6-2 or TRBV6-3 and J usage is TRBJ2-6, with a tentative D call TRBD2 (6 bases). The CDR3 contains 18 residues. Germline values: CDR1 MNHEY, CDR2 SVGEGT. V dropped 6 bases and J dropped 0 bases, with 18 bases sitting between them. CDR3 sequence: CASSTPGLKISGANVLTF. CDR3 DNA: TGTGCCAGCAGCACCCCGGGACTGAAAATCTCTGGGGCCAACGTCCTGACTTTC.

The rearrangement uses TRBV15 and TRBJ2-5; possibly TRBD2 for D (5 bases). The length of the CDR3 is 15 residues. V was trimmed by 2 bases and J by 1 base, leaving 11 bases between them. Germline V gene data show CDR1 as LNHNV and CDR2 as YYDKDF (reference sequence). The CDR3 nucleotides read TGTGCCACCAGCAGACAGACTACTCCCCAAGAGACCCAGTACTTC. As protein: CATSRQTTPQETQYF.